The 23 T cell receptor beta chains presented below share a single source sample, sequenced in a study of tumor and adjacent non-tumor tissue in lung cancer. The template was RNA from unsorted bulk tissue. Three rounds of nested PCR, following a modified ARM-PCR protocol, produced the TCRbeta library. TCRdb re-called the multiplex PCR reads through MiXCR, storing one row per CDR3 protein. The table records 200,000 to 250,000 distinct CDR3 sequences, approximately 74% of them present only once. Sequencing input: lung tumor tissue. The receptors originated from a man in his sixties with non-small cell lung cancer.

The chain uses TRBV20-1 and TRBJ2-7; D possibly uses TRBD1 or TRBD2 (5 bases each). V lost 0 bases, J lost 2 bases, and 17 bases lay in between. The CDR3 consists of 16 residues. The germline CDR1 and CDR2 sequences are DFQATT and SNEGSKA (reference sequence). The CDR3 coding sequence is TGCAGTGCTAGAGATTCTGCCTCGGGACGGACCTACGAGCAGTACTTC. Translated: CSARDSASGRTYEQYF.

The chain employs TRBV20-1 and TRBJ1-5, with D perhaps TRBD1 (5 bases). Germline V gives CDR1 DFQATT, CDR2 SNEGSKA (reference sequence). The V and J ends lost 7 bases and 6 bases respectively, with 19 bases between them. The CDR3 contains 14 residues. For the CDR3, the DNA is TGCAGTGTTAGGGAGGGACGGGAGAGTCAGCCCCAGCATTTT. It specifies CSVREGRESQPQHF.

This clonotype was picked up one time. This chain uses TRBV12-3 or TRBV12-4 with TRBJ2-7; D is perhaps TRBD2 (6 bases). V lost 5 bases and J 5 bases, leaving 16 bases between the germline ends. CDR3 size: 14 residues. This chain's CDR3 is CASSRRTTLNEQYF. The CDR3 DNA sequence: TGTGCCAGCAGTCGGAGGACTACCCTAAACGAGCAGTACTTC.

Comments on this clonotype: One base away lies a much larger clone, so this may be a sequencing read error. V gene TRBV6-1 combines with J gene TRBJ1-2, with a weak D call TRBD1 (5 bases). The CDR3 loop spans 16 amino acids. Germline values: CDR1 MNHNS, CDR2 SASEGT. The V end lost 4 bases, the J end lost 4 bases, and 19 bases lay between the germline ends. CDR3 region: CASSVPDKGLSYGYTF. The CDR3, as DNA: TGTGCCAGCAGTGTCCCGGACAAGGGGCTAAGCTATGGCTACACCTTC.

The CDR3 DNA reads as TGTGCCAGTAGTAACTACGGGGGGAGCTCCTACAATGAGCAGTTCTTC. This codes for CASSNYGGSSYNEQFF. The chain uses TRBV6-6 and TRBJ2-1; 7 nucleotides match TRBD2. CDR3 length: 16 amino acids. J was trimmed by 0 bases and V by 9 bases; bases with no gene match: 11. Per germline, CDR1 MNHNY and CDR2 SVGAGI (reference sequence).

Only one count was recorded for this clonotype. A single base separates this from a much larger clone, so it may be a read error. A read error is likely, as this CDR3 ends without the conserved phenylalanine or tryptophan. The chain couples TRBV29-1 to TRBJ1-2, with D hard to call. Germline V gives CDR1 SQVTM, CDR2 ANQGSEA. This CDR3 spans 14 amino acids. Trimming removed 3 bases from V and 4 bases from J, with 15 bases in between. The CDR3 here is CSVEHPNEGYGYTI. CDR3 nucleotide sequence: TGCAGCGTTGAGCACCCTAACGAGGGCTATGGCTACACCATC.

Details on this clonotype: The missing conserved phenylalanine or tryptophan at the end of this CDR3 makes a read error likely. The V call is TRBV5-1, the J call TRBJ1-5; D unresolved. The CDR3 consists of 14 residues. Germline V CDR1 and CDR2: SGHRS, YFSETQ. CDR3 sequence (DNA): TGCGTCAGCAACGGCATCCGTGCAAGTCAGCCCCAGCATTAT. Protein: CVSNGIRASQPQHY.

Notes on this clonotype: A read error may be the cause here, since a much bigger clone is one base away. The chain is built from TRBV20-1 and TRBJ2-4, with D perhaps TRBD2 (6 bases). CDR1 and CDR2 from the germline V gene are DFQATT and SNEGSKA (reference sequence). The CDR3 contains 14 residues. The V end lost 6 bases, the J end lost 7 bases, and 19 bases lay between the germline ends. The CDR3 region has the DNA TGCAGTGCCGTCGGCCTCACCGCGGGGAACATTCAGTACTTC. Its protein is CSAVGLTAGNIQYF.

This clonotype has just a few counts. The CDR3 is CASSVAPENTEAFF. The CDR3 nucleotides are TGTGCCAGCAGCGTAGCCCCAGAGAACACTGAAGCTTTCTTT. The chain recombines TRBV9 with TRBJ1-1; D remains unclear. Between the trimmed V and J ends, which lost 0 bases and 1 base, there was a span of 7 bases. The CDR3 extends over 14 amino acids. Germline loops: CDR1 SGDLS, CDR2 YYNGEE.

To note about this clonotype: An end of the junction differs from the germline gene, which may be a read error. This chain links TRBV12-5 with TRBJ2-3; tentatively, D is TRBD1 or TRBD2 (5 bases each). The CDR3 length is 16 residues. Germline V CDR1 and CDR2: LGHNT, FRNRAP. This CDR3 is CASSLSELRGTDTRYF. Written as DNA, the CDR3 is TGTGCCAGCAGTTTGAGTGAGTTGAGGGGCACAGATACGCGGTATTTT. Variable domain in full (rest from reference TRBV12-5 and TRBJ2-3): DARVTQTPRHKVTEMGQEVTMRCQPILGHNTVFWYRQTMMQGLELLAYFRNRAPLDDSGMPKDRFSAEMPDATLATLKIQPSEPRDSAVYFCASSLSELRGTDTRYFGPGTRLTVL.

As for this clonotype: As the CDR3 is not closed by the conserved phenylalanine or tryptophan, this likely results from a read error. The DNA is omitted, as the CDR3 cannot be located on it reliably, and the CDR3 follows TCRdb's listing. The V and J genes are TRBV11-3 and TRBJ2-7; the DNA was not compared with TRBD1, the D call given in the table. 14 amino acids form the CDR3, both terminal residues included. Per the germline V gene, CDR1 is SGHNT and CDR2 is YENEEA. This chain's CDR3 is CASGLMTGGYEQCL.

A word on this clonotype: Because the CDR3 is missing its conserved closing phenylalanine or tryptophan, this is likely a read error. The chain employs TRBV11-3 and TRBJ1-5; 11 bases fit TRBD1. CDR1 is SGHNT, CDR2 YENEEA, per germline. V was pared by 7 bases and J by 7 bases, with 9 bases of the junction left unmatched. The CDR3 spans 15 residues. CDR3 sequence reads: CASNTGTGGGQPQHY. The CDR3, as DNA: TGTGCCAGCAACACGGGGACAGGGGGAGGACAGCCCCAGCATTAT.

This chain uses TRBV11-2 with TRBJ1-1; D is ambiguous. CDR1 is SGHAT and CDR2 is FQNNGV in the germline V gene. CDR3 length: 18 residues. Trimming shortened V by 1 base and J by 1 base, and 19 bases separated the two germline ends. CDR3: CASSLVIREKWANTEAFF. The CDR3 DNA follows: TGTGCCAGCAGCTTAGTTATCCGGGAGAAATGGGCGAACACTGAAGCTTTCTTT.

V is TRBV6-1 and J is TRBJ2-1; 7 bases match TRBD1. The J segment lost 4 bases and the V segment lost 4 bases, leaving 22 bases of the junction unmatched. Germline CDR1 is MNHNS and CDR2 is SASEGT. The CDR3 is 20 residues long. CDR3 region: CASSAPKERGRPALYNEQFF. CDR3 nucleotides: TGTGCCAGCAGTGCCCCCAAGGAGAGGGGGCGCCCCGCGCTATACAATGAGCAGTTCTTC.

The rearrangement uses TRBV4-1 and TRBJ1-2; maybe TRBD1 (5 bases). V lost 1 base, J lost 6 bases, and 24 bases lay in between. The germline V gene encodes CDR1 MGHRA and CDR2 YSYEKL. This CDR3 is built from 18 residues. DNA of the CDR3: TGCGCCAGCAGCCAAGGGGAGGTCAGACAGTGGCCTGACGATGGCTACACCTTC. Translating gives CASSQGEVRQWPDDGYTF.

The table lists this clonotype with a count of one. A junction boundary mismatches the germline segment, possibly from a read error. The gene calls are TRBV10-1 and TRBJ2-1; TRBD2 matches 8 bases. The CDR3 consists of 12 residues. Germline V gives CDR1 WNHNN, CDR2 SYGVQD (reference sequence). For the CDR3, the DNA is TGCGCCAGCCCAAGCGGGAGCGGTGAGCAGTTATTC. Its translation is CASPSGSGEQLF.

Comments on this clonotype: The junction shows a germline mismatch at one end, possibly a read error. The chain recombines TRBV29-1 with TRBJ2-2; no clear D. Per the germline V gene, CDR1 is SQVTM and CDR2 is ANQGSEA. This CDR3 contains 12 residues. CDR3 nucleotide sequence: TGCAGTGTTGGGCGACAATCCGGGGAGCTGTTTTTT. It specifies CSVGRQSGELFF.

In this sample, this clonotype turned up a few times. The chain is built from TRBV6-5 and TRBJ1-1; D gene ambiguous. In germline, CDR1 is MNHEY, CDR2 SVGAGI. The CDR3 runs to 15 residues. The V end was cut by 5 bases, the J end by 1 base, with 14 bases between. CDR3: CASSRFPDPNTEAFF. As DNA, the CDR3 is TGTGCCAGCAGTCGTTTTCCGGACCCGAACACTGAAGCTTTCTTT.

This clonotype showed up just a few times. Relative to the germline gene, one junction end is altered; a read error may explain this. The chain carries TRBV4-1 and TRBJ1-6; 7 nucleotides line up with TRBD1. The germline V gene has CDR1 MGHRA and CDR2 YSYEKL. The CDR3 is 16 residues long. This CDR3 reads CTSSQSWDRTSSPLHF. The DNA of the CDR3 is TGCACCAGCAGCCAAAGCTGGGACAGAACAAGTTCACCCCTCCACTTT.

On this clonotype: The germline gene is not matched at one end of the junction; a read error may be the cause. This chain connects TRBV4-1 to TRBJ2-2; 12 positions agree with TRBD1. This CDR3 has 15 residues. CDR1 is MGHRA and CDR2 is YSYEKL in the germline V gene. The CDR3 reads CASSRDRGRTGKLFF. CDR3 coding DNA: TGCGCCAGCAGCCGGGACAGGGGGCGAACCGGGAAGCTGTTTTTT.

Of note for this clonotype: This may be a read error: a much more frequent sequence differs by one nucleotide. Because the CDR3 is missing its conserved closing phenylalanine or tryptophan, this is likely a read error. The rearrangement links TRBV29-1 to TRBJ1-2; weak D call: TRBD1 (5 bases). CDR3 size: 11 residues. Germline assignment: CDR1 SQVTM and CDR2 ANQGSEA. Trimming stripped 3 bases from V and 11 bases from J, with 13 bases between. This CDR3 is CSVEVPGRYTS. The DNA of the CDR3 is TGCAGCGTTGAGGTCCCAGGGCGTTACACCTCC.

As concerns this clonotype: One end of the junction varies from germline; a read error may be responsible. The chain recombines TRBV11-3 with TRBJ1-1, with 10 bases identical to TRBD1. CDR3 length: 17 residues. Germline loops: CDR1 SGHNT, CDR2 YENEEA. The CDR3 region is CVSSLEFAGQGQYSGFF. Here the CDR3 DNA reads TGTGTCAGCAGCTTAGAGTTTGCGGGACAGGGGCAATATTCAGGTTTCTTT. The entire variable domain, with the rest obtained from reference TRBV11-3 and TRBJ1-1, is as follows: EAGVVQSPRYKIIEKKQPVAFWCNPISGHNTLYWYLQNLGQGPELLIRYENEEAVDDSQLPKDRFSAERLKGVDSTLKIQPAELGDSAVYLCVSSLEFAGQGQYSGFFGQGTRLTVV.

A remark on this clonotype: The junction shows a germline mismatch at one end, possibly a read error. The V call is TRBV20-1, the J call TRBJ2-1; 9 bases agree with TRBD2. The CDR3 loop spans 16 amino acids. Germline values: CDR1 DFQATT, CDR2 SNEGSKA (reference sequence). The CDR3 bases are TGCAGTGCTAGAGACACTAGCGGGCCCCGTTATAATGAGCAGTTATTC. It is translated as CSARDTSGPRYNEQLF.